The 10 T cell receptor beta chains reported below all come from one sample, sequenced in a study of OX40 agonist ivuxolimab in advanced cancers. The library was built by means of the immunoSEQ multiplex PCR assay. Entries here come from immuneACCESS through TCRdb and include only in-frame sequences with V and J called. Some clones fail to appear in such tables; in the studies checked, an unresolved V gene covers under half of the shortfall, and the cause of the remainder is unknown. The sample records around 140,000 clones, 85% to 95% of which are singletons. More than 1% of the sample goes to the ten largest clones. The sequenced sample was CD4+ or CD8+ T cells sorted from blood, obtained in a trial of the OX40 agonist ivuxolimab. These receptor sequences come from an adult with an advanced solid tumor such as melanoma, head and neck, liver or kidney cancer.

The gene calls are TRBV5-1 and TRBJ1-1, with 7 positions matching TRBD1. J was trimmed by 0 bases and V by 0 bases; bases with no gene match: 5. Germline V gene lookup returns CDR1 SGHRS and CDR2 YFSETQ. The CDR3 runs to 16 residues. The CDR3 region has the DNA TGCGCCAGCAGCTTGGCGGGACAGACATTGAACACTGAAGCTTTCTTT. Translated: CASSLAGQTLNTEAFF.

Regarding this clone: The same CDR3 can be traced to other DNA sequences in this sample. J is TRBJ2-7 and V is TRBV2, with D tentatively TRBD1 or TRBD2 (5 bases each). CDR1 is SNHLY and CDR2 is FYNNEI in the germline V gene. CDR3 length equals 16 residues. V lost 0 bases and J 5 bases, leaving 17 bases between the germline ends. Here the CDR3 reads CASSEALAGTPNEQYF. The DNA for the CDR3 is TGTGCCAGCAGTGAAGCGCTTGCAGGGACCCCTAACGAGCAGTACTTC.

The chain recombines TRBV4-3 with TRBJ2-1, with 9 bases aligning to TRBD1. Germline CDR1 reads LGHNA; CDR2 reads YSLEER. After removal of 4 bases from V and 8 bases from J, the junction contained 3 bases not matched to a gene. CDR3 length: 13 residues. The CDR3 here is CASSPYRGHEQFF. The CDR3 nucleotides read TGCGCCAGCAGCCCATACAGGGGGCATGAGCAGTTCTTC.

Here the CDR3 reads CASSWGGTSTDTQYF. For the CDR3, the DNA is TGTGCCAGCAGCTGGGGAGGTACTAGCACAGATACGCAGTATTTT. The chain joins TRBV5-4 to TRBJ2-3, with D perhaps TRBD2 (6 bases). The germline gives CDR1 SGHNT, CDR2 YYREEE (reference sequence). V was trimmed by 3 bases and J by 0 bases, leaving 11 bases between them. This CDR3 region has 15 residues. Variable domain in full (rest from reference TRBV5-4 and TRBJ2-3): ETGVTQSPTHLIKTRGQQVTLRCSSQSGHNTVSWYQQALGQGPQFIFQYYREEENGRGNFPPRFSGLQFPNYSSELNVNALELDDSALYLCASSWGGTSTDTQYFGPGTRLTVL.

Details on this clone: This sample includes further DNA sequences coding for the same CDR3. This chain uses TRBV28 with TRBJ1-2; D ambiguous. Germline CDR1 and CDR2: MDHEN and SYDVKM. The CDR3 spans 12 residues. Deletions cut 4 bases from V and 4 bases from J, with 7 bases between. For the CDR3, the DNA is TGTGCCAGCAGTTCGGGGATCTATGGCTACACCTTC. Residues: CASSSGIYGYTF.

The chain employs TRBV5-4 and TRBJ2-7, with 11 bases fitting TRBD1. The CDR3 has 16 amino acids. With V trimmed by 7 bases and J by 5 bases, 14 bases remained unmatched. CDR1 is SGHNT and CDR2 is YYREEE in the germline V gene (reference sequence). Written as DNA, the CDR3 is TGTGCCAGCTACCCCCCGGGGGACAGGGGGGGCCACGAGCAGTACTTC. Protein product: CASYPPGDRGGHEQYF. The full variable domain, its missing parts supplied by reference TRBV5-4 and TRBJ2-7, is ETGVTQSPTHLIKTRGQQVTLRCSSQSGHNTVSWYQQALGQGPQFIFQYYREEENGRGNFPPRFSGLQFPNYSSELNVNALELDDSALYLCASYPPGDRGGHEQYFGPGTRLTVT.

The chain joins TRBV5-1 to TRBJ2-1; the D is unclear. Between the trimmed V and J ends, which lost 0 bases and 5 bases, there was a span of 6 bases. The CDR3 consists of 13 residues. Germline lookup yields CDR1 SGHRS and CDR2 YFSETQ. CDR3 region: CASSLDFDNEQFF. CDR3 nucleotide sequence: TGCGCCAGCAGCTTGGATTTTGACAATGAGCAGTTCTTC.

CDR3 region: CASSDGLARTNEQFF. As DNA, the CDR3 is TGTGCCAGCAGCGATGGACTAGCAAGAACCAATGAGCAGTTCTTC. V and J are TRBV5-4 and TRBJ2-1, with 8 bases matching TRBD2. The CDR3 has 15 residues. Germline-derived CDR1 and CDR2 are SGHNT and YYREEE (reference sequence). V lost 4 bases and J lost 6; bases outside the gene matches: 9.

This clone was observed once. The chain combines TRBV4-2 with TRBJ1-5; D gene ambiguous. Germline CDR1 and CDR2: LGHNA and YNFKEQ. This CDR3 region has 16 residues. Trimming took 5 bases from V and 2 from J, leaving 16 bases between them. CDR3 residues: CASSLEPRGGNQPQHF. CDR3 nucleotide sequence: TGTGCCAGCAGCTTGGAGCCCCGAGGAGGCAATCAGCCCCAGCATTTT.

The chain links TRBV7-2 to TRBJ2-7, with 9 nucleotides matching TRBD1. Per germline, CDR1 SGHTA and CDR2 FQGNSA. After removal of 6 bases from V and 6 bases from J, the junction contained 6 bases not matched to a gene. The CDR3 spans 13 residues. The CDR3 DNA reads as TGTGCCAGCAGACCAACAGGGGGCGGCGAGCAGTACTTC. It codes for CASRPTGGGEQYF.